These 16 T cell receptor beta chains were all obtained from the same sample, sequenced in a study of shared clonotypes between healthy human individuals. Sequencing used immunoSEQ multiplex PCR; TCRdb keeps in-frame clones, though not all of them. The table lists 800,000 to 1,200,000 clones, 70% to 80% of them singletons. Sequencing was carried out using memory CD4+ T cells from PBMCs. Subset denoted: CD45RA-negative fraction. The source of these receptors is a man aged 18 to 30 in good health. Some clones in this sample may be carry-over from other donors' samples.

This clone was observed a few times. The chain recombines TRBV29-1 with TRBJ2-7; D possibly corresponds to TRBD1 (6 bases). The CDR3 length is 13 residues. Per the germline V gene, CDR1 is SQVTM and CDR2 is ANQGSEA. Trimming removed 3 bases at V and 6 bases at J, with 15 bases between. CDR3 in DNA: TGCAGCGTTGATGGCAGGGGCATAGCCGAGCAGTACTTC. It encodes CSVDGRGIAEQYF.

The CDR3 reads CASSDQDTQYF. In DNA, the CDR3 is TGTGCCAGCAGTGATCAAGATACGCAGTATTTT. The rearrangement uses TRBV27 and TRBJ2-3; D not certain. Germline V gene lookup returns CDR1 MNHEY and CDR2 SMNVEV (reference sequence). This CDR3 region has 11 residues. V was cut by 5 bases and J by 5 bases, with 5 bases left in between.

The V and J genes are TRBV6-6 and TRBJ1-5; TRBD1 is a possible D gene (5 bases). Deletions cut 6 bases from V and 3 bases from J, with 18 bases between. The CDR3 length is 16 residues. Germline V gene lookup returns CDR1 MNHNY and CDR2 SVGAGI (reference sequence). CDR3 amino acids: CASSPGGGGPNQPQHF. In DNA form, the CDR3 reads TGTGCCAGCAGCCCCGGGGGGGGAGGCCCCAATCAGCCCCAGCATTTT.

The chain employs TRBV5-1 and TRBJ2-2; TRBD2 aligns across 9 bases. V shed 1 base and J 4 bases; nucleotides not matched to a gene: 5. There are 16 residues in the CDR3. Germline V gene lookup returns CDR1 SGHRS and CDR2 YFSETQ. The CDR3 sequence: CASSLIAGASTGELFF. The CDR3 nucleotides read TGCGCCAGCAGCTTGATAGCGGGAGCATCCACCGGGGAGCTGTTTTTT.

CDR3 DNA: TGCGCCAGCAGCTTGGACAGGGCCGGGGAGCTGTTTTTT. This translates into CASSLDRAGELFF. This chain links TRBV5-1 with TRBJ2-2; perhaps TRBD1 as D (6 bases). CDR3 length: 13 residues. Germline assignment: CDR1 SGHRS and CDR2 YFSETQ. V shed 0 bases and J shed 6 bases, with 6 bases lying between them.

The gene calls are TRBV28 and TRBJ1-5; the D gene is possibly TRBD1 (5 bases). The germline CDR1 and CDR2 sequences are MDHEN and SYDVKM. The V end lost 7 bases, the J end lost 5 bases, and 12 bases lay between the germline ends. This CDR3 has 13 amino acids. CDR3 amino acids: CASITRVDQPQHF. Here the CDR3 DNA reads TGTGCCAGCATTACCAGGGTGGATCAGCCCCAGCATTTT.

The rearrangement uses TRBV5-4 and TRBJ1-4; unclear D gene. The germline V gene has CDR1 SGHNT and CDR2 YYREEE (reference sequence). V was trimmed by 4 bases and J by 4 bases, leaving 11 bases between them. This CDR3 contains 14 residues. CDR3 DNA: TGTGCCAGCAGCCCCCCCGGCTTTAATGAAAAACTGTTTTTT. It is translated as CASSPPGFNEKLFF. Filled out from reference TRBV5-4 and TRBJ1-4, the complete variable domain reads ETGVTQSPTHLIKTRGQQVTLRCSSQSGHNTVSWYQQALGQGPQFIFQYYREEENGRGNFPPRFSGLQFPNYSSELNVNALELDDSALYLCASSPPGFNEKLFFGSGTQLSVL.

The sample holds many counts of this clone. The genes are TRBV7-3 and TRBJ2-7; possibly TRBD1 or TRBD2 for D (5 bases each). Germline V gene data show CDR1 as SGHTA and CDR2 as FQGTGA. Trimming pared 4 bases from V and 9 bases from J, leaving 16 bases between. The length of the CDR3 is 13 residues. CDR3 sequence (DNA): TGTGCCAGCAGCTCTCCGGACACGGGACGGCAGTACTTC. Translating it yields CASSSPDTGRQYF.

This CDR3 reads CASSLGPYGYTF. The CDR3 DNA sequence: TGTGCCAGCAGCCTCGGACCGTATGGCTACACCTTC. This rearrangement joins TRBV14 to TRBJ1-2, with D hard to call. V was clipped by 4 bases and J by 5 bases, with 8 bases between them. This CDR3 has 12 residues. The germline CDR1 and CDR2 sequences are SGHDN and FVKESK.

The gene calls are TRBV5-6 and TRBJ2-1, with 8 bases identical to TRBD1. CDR1 and CDR2 from the germline V gene are SGHDT and YYEEEE. The CDR3 consists of 16 residues. V lost 2 bases and J lost 5; bases outside the gene matches: 9. This chain's CDR3 is CASSFLGQGGDNEQFF. The CDR3 coding sequence is TGTGCCAGCAGCTTTTTAGGACAGGGAGGAGACAATGAGCAGTTCTTC.

J is TRBJ2-7 and V is TRBV7-9; no reliable D call. Germline CDR1 reads SEHNR; CDR2 reads FQNEAQ (reference sequence). The CDR3 extends over 12 amino acids. V was trimmed by 2 bases and J by 7 bases, leaving 9 bases between them. This CDR3 reads CASSLIQTEQYF. Here the CDR3 DNA reads TGTGCCAGCAGCTTAATTCAAACTGAGCAGTACTTC.

In this sample, this clone turned up a few times. The same CDR3 can be traced to other DNA sequences in this sample. V is TRBV5-1 and J is TRBJ2-7, with D possibly matching TRBD2 (7 bases). The germline V gene has CDR1 SGHRS and CDR2 YFSETQ. V lost 3 bases and J 6 bases, leaving 10 bases between the germline ends. CDR3 size: 12 residues. CDR3 in DNA: TGCGCCAGCAGCTGGAGGGGGGGCGAGCAGTACTTC. Encoded protein: CASSWRGGEQYF.

The V gene is TRBV15, the J gene TRBJ1-2; D is unresolved. CDR3 size: 13 residues. Between the trimmed V and J ends, which lost 0 bases and 9 bases, there was a span of 11 bases. Germline V lookup: CDR1 LNHNV, CDR2 YYDKDF (reference sequence). This CDR3 reads CATSRDPDRSYTF. The CDR3 region has the DNA TGTGCCACCAGCAGAGATCCGGACCGAAGCTACACCTTC.

This clone came up a few times. V gene TRBV4-3 combines with J gene TRBJ2-7, with 7 bases fitting TRBD2. The CDR3 length is 15 residues. With V trimmed by 2 bases and J by 3 bases, 7 bases remained unmatched. Germline CDR1 LGHNA, CDR2 YSLEER. CDR3 in DNA: TGCGCCAGCAGCCAATTAGGGAGGGACTTCTACGAGCAGTACTTC. It codes for CASSQLGRDFYEQYF.

V usage is TRBV27 and J usage is TRBJ1-5; 11 nucleotides agree with TRBD1. This CDR3 contains 14 residues. The germline CDR1 and CDR2 sequences are MNHEY and SMNVEV (reference sequence). V shed 5 bases, J shed 7 bases, and the junction held 4 bases outside the gene matches. The CDR3 DNA follows: TGTGCCAGCAGTAACGGACAGGGGGCCCAGCCCCAGCATTTT. Residues: CASSNGQGAQPQHF.

The chain combines TRBV5-1 with TRBJ2-5, with a weak D call TRBD1 (6 bases). CDR1 is SGHRS, CDR2 YFSETQ, per germline. The CDR3 has 15 residues. V was pared by 4 bases and J by 4 bases, with 17 bases between. CDR3 in DNA: TGCGCCAGCAGCCTACAGGGTTACCCCTCAGAGACCCAGTACTTC. Translated, it gives CASSLQGYPSETQYF.